Below, 29 T cell receptor beta chains from the same sample are listed, as sequenced in a study of Graves' ophthalmopathy and Graves' hyperthyroidism. Transcripts of RNA were the source for amplifying TCR beta CDR3 regions. HTBI primers primed a first-round RT-PCR, and a second-round multiplex PCR followed. TCRdb re-derived calls from the multiplex PCR reads in MiXCR, one entry per CDR3 protein. The profile covers about 480,000 distinct CDR3 sequences, with 13% to 15% appearing a single time and roughly 10% taken by the ten largest. Specimen: blood. These receptors were collected from a woman in her twenties or thirties with Graves' ophthalmopathy.

This clonotype was recorded at least ten times. The V gene is TRBV10-3, the J gene TRBJ1-2; D gene ambiguous. V was clipped by 3 bases and J by 3 bases, with 20 bases between them. From germline, CDR1 is ENHRY and CDR2 SYGVKD. The CDR3 spans 17 residues. CDR3 coding DNA: TGTGCCATCAGTGAAGGAACCAAAGAATTGCTATACTATGGCTACACCTTC. This sequence encodes CAISEGTKELLYYGYTF.

This clonotype was observed a handful of times. The chain links TRBV12-3 or TRBV12-4 to TRBJ1-2; no reliable D call. This CDR3 spans 14 amino acids. V shed 1 base and J shed 4 bases, with 10 bases lying between them. Written as DNA, the CDR3 is TGTGCCAGCAGTTTAGGAGTGGCCGTCTATGGCTACACCTTC. Translation: CASSLGVAVYGYTF.

V and J are TRBV2 and TRBJ2-2, with a weak D call TRBD1 (6 bases). V lost 9 bases, J lost 1 base, and 9 bases lay in between. The germline CDR1 and CDR2 sequences are SNHLY and FYNNEI. The CDR3 length is 13 residues. DNA for the CDR3: TGTGCCAGAGGGGGAAAGAACACCGGGGAGCTGTTTTTT. This translates into CARGGKNTGELFF. Full variable domain (missing parts from reference TRBV2 and TRBJ2-2): EPEVTQTPSHQVTQMGQEVILRCVPISNHLYFYWYRQILGQKVEFLVSFYNNEISEKSEIFDDQFSVERPDGSNFTLKIRSTKLEDSAMYFCARGGKNTGELFFGEGSRLTVL.

This clonotype has more than one count but fewer than ten. The V and J genes are TRBV6-2 or TRBV6-3 and TRBJ2-5, with unresolved D. The CDR3 is 13 amino acids. The germline gives CDR1 MNHEY, CDR2 SVGEGT. Trimming removed 6 bases at V and 4 bases at J, with 12 bases between. CDR3: CASSPEDIETQYF. Here the CDR3 DNA reads TGTGCCAGCAGCCCCGAGGATATAGAGACCCAGTACTTC.

The V call is TRBV6-2 or TRBV6-3, the J call TRBJ1-1; TRBD1 matches 8 bases. This CDR3 is 13 amino acids long. V gave up 5 bases and J gave up 10 bases; unmatched junction bases: 9. The germline V gene has CDR1 MNHEY and CDR2 SVGEGT. In DNA form, the CDR3 reads TGTGCCAGCAGTCCCCGACAGGGGTTGGTAGCTTTCTTT. This codes for CASSPRQGLVAFF.

The rearrangement joins TRBV11-1 to TRBJ2-2, with 12 bases fitting TRBD2. V dropped 5 bases and J dropped 6; count of bases not matched to a gene: 7. This CDR3 has 16 amino acids. The germline V gene has CDR1 SGHAT and CDR2 FQDESV (reference sequence). The CDR3 region has the DNA TGTGCCAGCAGCCGGCTAGCGGGGGGGCTCCCCGGGGAGCTGTTTTTT. It yields the protein CASSRLAGGLPGELFF.

The DNA of the CDR3 is TGTGCCGCCCGGAGGGGGCCCGCTTCAAATTCACCCCTCCACTTT. Protein sequence: CAARRGPASNSPLHF. The chain couples TRBV28 to TRBJ1-6, with TRBD1 matching over 7 bases. CDR3 length equals 15 residues. The V gene end was trimmed by 11 bases and the J gene end by 7 bases; junction bases not matched to a gene: 14. The germline V gene has CDR1 MDHEN and CDR2 SYDVKM.

This clonotype was counted many times. The chain is built from TRBV27 and TRBJ1-2, with D perhaps TRBD1 (6 bases). This CDR3 is 13 amino acids long. Germline lookup yields CDR1 MNHEY and CDR2 SMNVEV (reference sequence). The V and J ends lost 4 bases and 4 bases respectively, with 10 bases between them. The CDR3 region is CASSYQGSYGYTF. For the CDR3, the DNA is TGTGCCAGCAGTTATCAGGGGTCCTATGGCTACACCTTC.

This clonotype was found many times. V is TRBV10-1 and J is TRBJ1-5; unclear D gene. Looked up from germline, CDR1 is WNHNN and CDR2 is SYGVQD (reference sequence). V was trimmed by 4 bases and J by 6 bases, leaving 13 bases between them. The CDR3 runs 14 residues. Written as DNA, the CDR3 is TGCGCCAGCAGTGCCCCTCTACCTAGTCAGCCCCAGCATTTT. Protein sequence: CASSAPLPSQPQHF.

The genes are TRBV7-2 and TRBJ2-7; a weak D match, TRBD2 (5 bases). V was shortened by 2 bases and J by 7 bases, with 12 bases between the two germline ends. This CDR3 spans 13 amino acids. CDR1 and CDR2 from the germline V gene are SGHTA and FQGNSA. CDR3 in DNA: TGTGCCAGCAGCTTAATAGGCACGGGGGAGCAGTACTTC. This encodes CASSLIGTGEQYF. Looking up the rest from reference TRBV7-2 and TRBJ2-7 gives the full variable domain: GAGVSQSPSNKVTEKGKDVELRCDPISGHTALYWYRQSLGQGLEFLIYFQGNSAPDKSGLPSDRFSAERTGGSVSTLTIQRTQQEDSAVYLCASSLIGTGEQYFGPGTRLTVT.

This clonotype was counted at least ten times. The chain employs TRBV11-2 and TRBJ2-5; the D is unclear. CDR1 is SGHAT and CDR2 is FQNNGV in the germline V gene. Trimming cost V 1 base and J 5 bases, with 5 bases left between them. The CDR3 extends over 12 amino acids. CDR3 nucleotides: TGTGCCAGCAGCTTAGCGTGGGAGACCCAGTACTTC. Translating gives CASSLAWETQYF.

This clonotype was seen at least ten times. The chain couples TRBV3-1 to TRBJ2-7, with 9 bases lining up with TRBD1. V trimming: 8 bases; J trimming: 3 bases; junction bases outside the gene matches: 5. Looked up from germline, CDR1 is LGHDT and CDR2 is YNNKEL (reference sequence). This CDR3 contains 13 residues. The CDR3 DNA is TGTGCCAGCGCACCGGGACAGGGCTACGAGCAGTACTTC. It translates to CASAPGQGYEQYF.

This clonotype was seen only a few times. The CDR3 DNA reads as TGTGCCAGCAGCTTCACCGGGACTAGCGGTAGCACAGATACGCAGTATTTT. This gives the protein CASSFTGTSGSTDTQYF. The chain recombines TRBV27 with TRBJ2-3; TRBD2 matches 11 bases. Per germline, CDR1 MNHEY and CDR2 SMNVEV (reference sequence). The CDR3 covers 17 residues. The trim removed 6 bases at V and 0 bases at J, leaving 8 bases unmatched.

This clonotype has a handful of counts. DNA of the CDR3: TGTGCCAGCAGTGACCGCCCAGCGTCCTACGAGCAGTACTTC. Translating gives CASSDRPASYEQYF. The chain links TRBV2 to TRBJ2-7; D call uncertain. The V end lost 3 bases, the J end lost 1 base, and 10 bases lay between the germline ends. CDR1 SNHLY and CDR2 FYNNEI come from the germline V gene. The CDR3 totals 14 residues.

In its sample, this clonotype was seen many times. The chain joins TRBV12-3 or TRBV12-4 to TRBJ2-5, with TRBD2 matching 11 bases. CDR3 size: 15 residues. With V trimmed by 1 base and J by 2 bases, 0 bases remained unmatched. CDR3 nucleotide sequence: TGTGCCAGCAGTTTAGGGACTAGCGGGCAAGAGACCCAGTACTTC. This gives the protein CASSLGTSGQETQYF.

This clonotype showed up just a few times. The gene calls are TRBV28 and TRBJ2-7; a weak D match, TRBD2 (6 bases). Germline V gene lookup returns CDR1 MDHEN and CDR2 SYDVKM. Trimming left V 0 bases short and J 0 bases short, with 15 bases between. The CDR3 sequence is 17 residues long. As DNA, the CDR3 is TGTGCCAGCAGTTTATGGACCGGGACTTTCAGCTCCTACGAGCAGTACTTC. This codes for CASSLWTGTFSSYEQYF. Combining the CDR3 with reference TRBV28 and TRBJ2-7 gives the whole variable domain DVKVTQSSRYLVKRTGEKVFLECVQDMDHENMFWYRQDPGLGLRLIYFSYDVKMKEKGDIPEGYSVSREKKERFSLILESASTNQTSMYLCASSLWTGTFSSYEQYFGPGTRLTVT.

This clonotype was counted at least ten times. The gene calls are TRBV6-5 and TRBJ2-6; tentatively, D is TRBD2 (5 bases). V was cut by 7 bases and J by 3 bases, with 10 bases left in between. The length of the CDR3 is 14 residues. In germline, CDR1 is MNHEY, CDR2 SVGAGI. The CDR3 loop is CASTLAGGANVLTF. The CDR3 region has the DNA TGTGCCAGCACTCTTGCGGGTGGGGCCAACGTCCTGACTTTC.

At least ten counts were recorded for this clonotype. This chain links TRBV19 with TRBJ2-5; D unresolved. The CDR3 contains 13 residues. Germline V gene sequence: CDR1 LNHDA, CDR2 SQIVND (reference sequence). V lost 6 bases and J lost 5, with 13 bases in between. This CDR3 is CASSPKYRETQYF. Written as DNA, the CDR3 is TGTGCCAGTAGCCCAAAATACCGGGAGACCCAGTACTTC.

This clonotype was seen ten or more times. V usage is TRBV30 and J usage is TRBJ1-1; D is ambiguous. Germline CDR1 is GTSNPN and CDR2 is SVGIG (reference sequence). The V and J ends lost 4 bases and 1 base respectively, with 10 bases between them. The CDR3 is made up of 13 amino acids. The CDR3 is CAWILTRNTEAFF. The CDR3 DNA reads TGTGCCTGGATTCTAACACGGAACACTGAAGCTTTCTTT.

This clonotype was counted between two and nine times. The chain is built from TRBV6-5 and TRBJ2-5; 10 bases map to TRBD2. J was trimmed by 2 bases and V by 0 bases; bases with no gene match: 6. The CDR3 runs to 17 residues. Germline-derived CDR1 and CDR2 are MNHEY and SVGAGI. This CDR3 is CASSYSGSGGPQETQYF. The CDR3 nucleotides read TGTGCCAGCAGTTACTCGGGTAGCGGGGGGCCGCAAGAGACCCAGTACTTC.

This clonotype was recorded many times. The rearrangement joins TRBV28 to TRBJ1-5; possible D gene TRBD1, 5 bases. Germline assignment: CDR1 MDHEN and CDR2 SYDVKM. The CDR3 is 14 amino acids. V dropped 8 bases and J dropped 0 bases, with 11 bases sitting between them. The CDR3 loop reads CASLAGGSNQPQHF. The CDR3 DNA reads as TGTGCCAGCCTTGCGGGGGGTAGCAATCAGCCCCAGCATTTT.

The chain is built from TRBV12-5 and TRBJ2-7; 8 bases line up with TRBD1. CDR3 length equals 15 residues. Germline trimming cut 1 base from V and 3 bases from J; bases unmatched to any gene: 5. CDR1 is LGHNT and CDR2 is FRNRAP in the germline V gene. The CDR3 spells CASGLDVGTGYEQYF. CDR3 nucleotide sequence: TGTGCTAGTGGTTTGGACGTAGGGACAGGCTACGAGCAGTACTTC.

This clonotype has more than one count but fewer than ten. The V and J genes are TRBV6-1 and TRBJ1-6, with TRBD1 as a possible D gene (5 bases). Per the germline V gene, CDR1 is MNHNS and CDR2 is SASEGT. This CDR3 has 16 residues. Trimming pared 4 bases from V and 5 bases from J, leaving 15 bases between. In DNA form, the CDR3 reads TGTGCCAGCAGTGGAACCCCGTCGGGGGATAATTCACCCCTCCACTTT. Its protein product is CASSGTPSGDNSPLHF.

This clonotype was counted many times. The chain combines TRBV20-1 with TRBJ2-5; perhaps TRBD1 as D (5 bases). The germline CDR1 and CDR2 sequences are DFQATT and SNEGSKA (reference sequence). V was pared by 3 bases and J by 4 bases, with 21 bases between. CDR3 size: 16 residues. This chain's CDR3 is CSARGPDSGPLETQYF. DNA for the CDR3: TGCAGTGCTAGGGGCCCTGACAGTGGCCCTCTAGAGACCCAGTACTTC.

There are many counts of this clonotype. It may be a read error: a sequence one base away is much more abundant. The chain carries TRBV2 and TRBJ2-4, with D perhaps being TRBD1 or TRBD2 (5 bases each). The germline V gene has CDR1 SNHLY and CDR2 FYNNEI. The CDR3 is 16 amino acids. Written as DNA, the CDR3 is TGTGCCAGCACTCTAGACGGGGCGATTCCCAAAAACATTAAGTACTTC. As protein: CASTLDGAIPKNIKYF.

This clonotype has more than one count but fewer than ten. The chain joins TRBV13 to TRBJ2-7; 9 bases are a match to TRBD1. Germline V gene data show CDR1 as PRHDT and CDR2 as FYEKMQ (reference sequence). V lost 4 bases and J lost 5; bases outside the gene matches: 9. CDR3 length equals 15 residues. This CDR3 reads CASSSRDRAFHEQYF. The CDR3 region has the DNA TGTGCCAGCAGCTCCCGGGACAGGGCATTTCACGAGCAGTACTTC.

The rearrangement links TRBV6-2 or TRBV6-3 to TRBJ2-7; D remains ambiguous. V was clipped by 6 bases and J by 0 bases, with 18 bases between them. This CDR3 region has 16 residues. Germline V gene data show CDR1 as MNHEY and CDR2 as SVGEGT. The CDR3 bases are TGTGCCAGCAGCGACGGCTATTTAAGGAGCTCCTACGAGCAGTACTTC. Residues: CASSDGYLRSSYEQYF.

This clonotype was recorded at least ten times. The chain recombines TRBV5-1 with TRBJ2-2; D might be TRBD1 or TRBD2, each matching 6 bases. V was shortened by 3 bases and J by 4 bases, with 16 bases between the two germline ends. Germline V gene data show CDR1 as SGHRS and CDR2 as YFSETQ. This CDR3 is built from 16 residues. As DNA, the CDR3 is TGCGCCAGCAGCTACTCCGGGGGCGTTGGCACCGGGGAGCTGTTTTTT. This codes for CASSYSGGVGTGELFF.

This clonotype was seen at least ten times. V is TRBV29-1 and J is TRBJ2-4; D is possibly TRBD1 (5 bases). V lost 2 bases and J 7 bases, leaving 12 bases between the germline ends. CDR3 length: 13 amino acids. CDR1 SQVTM and CDR2 ANQGSEA come from the germline V gene. In DNA form, the CDR3 reads TGCAGCGTTGAACCCTTGACAGCTAACATTCAGTACTTC. Translated, it gives CSVEPLTANIQYF.